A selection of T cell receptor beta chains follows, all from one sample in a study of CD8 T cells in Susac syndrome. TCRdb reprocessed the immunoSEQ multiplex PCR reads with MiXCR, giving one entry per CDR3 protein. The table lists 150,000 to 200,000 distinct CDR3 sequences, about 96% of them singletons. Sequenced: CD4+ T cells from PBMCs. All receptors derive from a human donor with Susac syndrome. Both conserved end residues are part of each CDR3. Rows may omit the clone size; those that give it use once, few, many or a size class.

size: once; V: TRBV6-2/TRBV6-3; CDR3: CASSLGGRANTEAFF
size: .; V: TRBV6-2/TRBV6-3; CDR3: CASGKDRGYNEQFF
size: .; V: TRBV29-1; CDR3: CSAGTGGGTQYF
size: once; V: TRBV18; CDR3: CASSPREGAVNEQFF
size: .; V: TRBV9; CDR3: CASSVGVSSYNEQFF
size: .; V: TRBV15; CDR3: CATSQRGPGANVLTF
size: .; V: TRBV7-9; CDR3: CASSMDYYGYTF
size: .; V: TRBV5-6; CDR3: CASSPSLRVADTQYF
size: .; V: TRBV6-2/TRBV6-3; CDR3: CASRRTGGSTGELFF
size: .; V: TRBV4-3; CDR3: CASSQDTGSLLENIQYF
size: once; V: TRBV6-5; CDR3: CASSYSGISSYNSPLHF
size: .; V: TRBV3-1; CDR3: CASSQGLAGSYEQYF
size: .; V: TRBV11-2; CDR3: CASSFVLAARGTQYF
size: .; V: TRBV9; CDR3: CASSEQGYGAQETQYF
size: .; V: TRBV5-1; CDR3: CASSLAETRTETQYF
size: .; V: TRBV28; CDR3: CASSLLGAEDTQYF
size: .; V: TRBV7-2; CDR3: CASSSWTTEETQYF
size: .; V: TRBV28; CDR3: CASRDGNIQYF